This T cell receptor beta chain was captured in a study of molecular identifiers for immune sequencing clone quantification. Study-level information: In replicates, RNA from around 20,000 or 100,000 naive CD8 cells was divided five ways and four parts were sequenced. The study's findings and limits: The study reportedly detected spiked Jurkat TCR RNA from one cell among around 970,000 naive cells. Clones above 20 RNA copies held over 98% of effector molecules, under 1% in naive cells.

TCRdb itself ran the PCR reads through MiXCR, one entry per CDR3 protein. The sample records around 480,000 distinct CDR3 sequences, 25% being singletons. The CDR3 sequence is 13 residues long. Trimming removed 6 bases from V and 1 base from J, with 6 bases in between. Germline values: CDR1 MNHEY, CDR2 SMNVEV (reference sequence). This clonotype has only a few counts. Its antigen is unknown. Material: naive CD8+ T cells from blood, with Jurkat cell RNA spiked in. Regarding subset: FACS-sorted CD8+CD4-CCR7+CD45RA+ naive T cells. The rearrangement joins TRBV27 to TRBJ2-2; possible D gene TRBD1, 5 bases. This clonotype originated in a human donor in good health. Some libraries in this study had Jurkat cell RNA spiked in. The CDR3 is CASSRENTGELFF. The CDR3 nucleotides read TGTGCCAGCAGCAGGGAGAACACCGGGGAGCTGTTTTTT.